Presented here are 32 T cell receptor beta chains from one specimen sequenced in a study of T cells in Graves' hyperthyroidism and ophthalmopathy. The investigators amplified TCR beta CDR3 regions from RNA transcripts. Carried out on the TCR CDR3, a first-round RT-PCR used the HTBI primer set. TCRdb reanalysed the multiplex PCR reads using MiXCR and keeps one entry per CDR3 protein. Among under 450,000 distinct CDR3 sequences listed, about 18% were seen once. The sample comprised blood. The receptors come from a woman aged 25-40 years with Graves' hyperthyroidism that later progressed to Graves' ophthalmopathy.

The chain employs TRBV11-3 and TRBJ1-1; D gene ambiguous. Deletions cut 5 bases from V and 0 bases from J, with 16 bases between. CDR3 length equals 16 residues. Looked up from germline, CDR1 is SGHNT and CDR2 is YENEEA. The CDR3 is CASSQSLGEVNTEAFF. The CDR3 nucleotides are TGTGCCAGCAGCCAATCCTTGGGTGAGGTGAACACTGAAGCTTTCTTT. Drawing the rest from reference TRBV11-3 and TRBJ1-1, the complete variable domain is EAGVVQSPRYKIIEKKQPVAFWCNPISGHNTLYWYLQNLGQGPELLIRYENEEAVDDSQLPKDRFSAERLKGVDSTLKIQPAELGDSAVYLCASSQSLGEVNTEAFFGQGTRLTVV.

This clonotype was seen at least ten times. This chain joins TRBV6-1 and TRBJ2-5; 9 nucleotides match TRBD1. Germline lookup yields CDR1 MNHNS and CDR2 SASEGT. This CDR3 contains 13 residues. The V gene end was trimmed by 8 bases and the J gene end by 10 bases; junction bases not matched to a gene: 11. The CDR3, as DNA: TGTGCCAGCCGCCGGGGACAGGGTTCGGGCCAGTACTTC. Amino acid sequence: CASRRGQGSGQYF.

This clonotype was observed at least ten times. The rearrangement joins TRBV14 to TRBJ2-7; D is possibly TRBD1 (6 bases). Germline-derived CDR1 and CDR2 are SGHDN and FVKESK. The V and J ends lost 1 base and 6 bases respectively, with 10 bases between them. This CDR3 has 13 residues. The CDR3 bases are TGTGCCAGCAGCCAAGTCACAGGGAGCGAGCAGTACTTC. Its translation is CASSQVTGSEQYF.

On this clonotype: A much larger clonotype is one base distant, so this may be a read error. The rearrangement links TRBV30 to TRBJ2-1; 13 bases are a match to TRBD2. The CDR3 sequence is 19 residues long. Germline-derived CDR1 and CDR2 are GTSNPN and SVGIG (reference sequence). The CDR3 reads CAWSLGLAGVLNTYNEQLF. CDR3 sequence (DNA): TGTGCCTGGAGTCTTGGACTAGCGGGGGTCCTAAACACCTACAATGAGCAGCTCTTC.

This clonotype has just a few counts. Its ends do not fully match the called genes, so a read error is possible. This rearrangement joins TRBV18 to TRBJ2-5; possible D gene TRBD1, 6 bases. Germline lookup yields CDR1 KGHSH and CDR2 LQKENI. The CDR3 runs 16 residues. CDR3 region: CVSSPPRDKYQETQYF. In DNA form, the CDR3 reads TGTGTCAGCTCCCCACCTAGGGACAAATACCAAGAGACCCAGTACTTC.

This clonotype was seen more than once but under ten times. The chain has TRBV10-3 and TRBJ1-2, with D possibly being TRBD1 (6 bases). V shed 0 bases and J shed 10 bases, with 9 bases lying between them. Per the germline V gene, CDR1 is ENHRY and CDR2 is SYGVKD. CDR3 size: 12 residues. The CDR3 DNA is TGTGCCATCAGTGAGTCGGCAGGGGCCTACACCTTC. This encodes CAISESAGAYTF.

The gene calls are TRBV2 and TRBJ1-5, with a possible D match to TRBD1 (6 bases). From germline, CDR1 is SNHLY and CDR2 FYNNEI. Trimming left V 6 bases short and J 3 bases short, with 12 bases between. The CDR3 runs to 14 residues. CDR3 bases: TGTGCCAGCAGGACGCAGGGGTCCAATCAGCCCCAGCATTTT. This gives the protein CASRTQGSNQPQHF.

This rearrangement joins TRBV10-2 to TRBJ1-1; D perhaps matches TRBD1 (6 bases). This CDR3 spans 15 amino acids. Trimming cost V 6 bases and J 4 bases, with 18 bases left between them. Germline values: CDR1 WSHSY, CDR2 SAAADI. CDR3 amino acids: CASRVGAGGSTEAFF. CDR3 nucleotide sequence: TGCGCCAGCAGGGTGGGGGCGGGGGGTAGCACTGAAGCTTTCTTT.

This clonotype came up a few times. CDR3 loop: CSASQVSTDTQYF. The CDR3, as DNA: TGCAGTGCTTCGCAGGTTAGCACAGATACGCAGTATTTT. The chain recombines TRBV20-1 with TRBJ2-3; D gene unclear. V was shortened by 5 bases and J by 0 bases, with 9 bases between the two germline ends. This CDR3 contains 13 residues. Germline assignment: CDR1 DFQATT and CDR2 SNEGSKA (reference sequence).

The chain recombines TRBV15 with TRBJ2-1; D not certain. The CDR3 has 12 residues. The germline V gene encodes CDR1 LNHNV and CDR2 YYDKDF (reference sequence). Trimming took off 1 base at V and 7 bases at J, with 5 bases between the two ends. The CDR3 DNA reads TGTGCCACCAGCAGAGCAGCAAATGAGCAGTTCTTC. It yields the protein CATSRAANEQFF. The full variable domain, in which reference TRBV15 and TRBJ2-1 provide the parts outside the CDR3, is DAMVIQNPRYQVTQFGKPVTLSCSQTLNHNVMYWYQQKSSQAPKLLFHYYDKDFNNEADTPDNFQSRRPNTSFCFLDIRSPGLGDTAMYLCATSRAANEQFFGPGTRLTVL.

The chain carries TRBV6-1 and TRBJ1-1; D call uncertain. The germline V gene has CDR1 MNHNS and CDR2 SASEGT. V shed 10 bases and J shed 5 bases, with 26 bases lying between them. The CDR3 is 16 amino acids. CDR3 bases: TGTGCCAACAGCCCCCGGGGTTTGGGATGGAGGACTGAAGCTTTCTTT. Amino acids: CANSPRGLGWRTEAFF.

Note on this clonotype: A much larger clone differs from this one at a single base, so this may be a read error. The rearrangement joins TRBV29-1 to TRBJ2-3, with 8 nucleotides matching TRBD1. Germline V gene data show CDR1 as SQVTM and CDR2 as ANQGSEA. Trimming cost V 3 bases and J 4 bases; bases outside gene matches: 12. This CDR3 is 16 amino acids long. CDR3 nucleotide sequence: TGCAGCGTTGAGGATCGAAGCAGGGGGCAGGCAGATACGCAGTATTTT. It is translated as CSVEDRSRGQADTQYF.

At least ten counts were recorded for this clonotype. This rearrangement joins TRBV27 to TRBJ2-6; D is undetermined. V shed 9 bases and J shed 1 base, with 4 bases lying between them. Germline CDR1 MNHEY, CDR2 SMNVEV (reference sequence). There are 12 residues in the CDR3. CDR3 in amino acids: CASGSGANVLTF. CDR3 bases: TGTGCCAGTGGATCTGGGGCCAACGTCCTGACTTTC.

In its sample, this clonotype was seen once. Germline and junction disagree at one end, which may indicate a read error. This chain joins TRBV6-5 and TRBJ1-1, with a tentative D call TRBD1 (6 bases). The CDR3 length is 14 residues. Germline V CDR1 and CDR2: MNHEY, SVGAGI. The CDR3 region has the DNA TGTGCCAGCAGTTCCGGACAGTTAGGCACTAAAGCTTTCTTT. Translation gives CASSSGQLGTKAFF.

This clonotype showed up many times. V is TRBV20-1 and J is TRBJ1-2, with 8 bases lining up with TRBD1. The V gene's germline CDR1 is DFQATT and CDR2 SNEGSKA (reference sequence). The CDR3 sequence is 15 residues long. The ends lost 4 bases at V and 7 bases at J; junction bases unmatched: 14. CDR3 loop: CSAIGTGGNMGGYTF. CDR3 in DNA: TGCAGTGCTATTGGGACAGGTGGCAATATGGGTGGCTACACCTTC.

This clonotype was counted at least ten times. The chain recombines TRBV28 with TRBJ2-3; 7 bases fit TRBD1. This CDR3 has 16 amino acids. J gave up 3 bases and V 2 bases, and 8 bases lay outside the gene matches. Germline CDR1 and CDR2: MDHEN and SYDVKM. CDR3 DNA: TGTGCCAGCAGTTTAGGGGACAGATTGGGAACAGATACGCAGTATTTT. Protein: CASSLGDRLGTDTQYF.

This clonotype has at least ten counts. The chain is built from TRBV3-1 and TRBJ2-3, with D uncertain. This CDR3 has 14 residues. V was shortened by 2 bases and J by 2 bases, with 8 bases between the two germline ends. Germline assignment: CDR1 LGHDT and CDR2 YNNKEL (reference sequence). The CDR3 bases are TGTGCCAGCAGCCAAAGTTCACACACAGATACGCAGTATTTT. It specifies CASSQSSHTDTQYF.

This clonotype came up a few times. The chain couples TRBV19 to TRBJ2-7; 8 bases align to TRBD1. The CDR3 is 14 amino acids. Germline CDR1 LNHDA, CDR2 SQIVND (reference sequence). The V gene end was trimmed by 1 base and the J gene end by 7 bases; junction bases not matched to a gene: 6. CDR3 nucleotides: TGTGCCAGTAGTATAGGTGGGACAGGAACTGAGCAGTACTTC. Translating it yields CASSIGGTGTEQYF. Variable domain in full (rest from reference TRBV19 and TRBJ2-7): DGGITQSPKYLFRKEGQNVTLSCEQNLNHDAMYWYRQDPGQGLRLIYYSQIVNDFQKGDIAEGYSVSREKKESFPLTVTSAQKNPTAFYLCASSIGGTGTEQYFGPGTRLTVT.

The chain couples TRBV3-1 to TRBJ1-2; TRBD1 matches 8 bases. Per the germline V gene, CDR1 is LGHDT and CDR2 is YNNKEL (reference sequence). This CDR3 has 13 amino acids. Trimming cost V 3 bases and J 8 bases; bases outside gene matches: 5. In nucleotides, the CDR3 is TGTGCCAGCAGCCACACGACAGGGGTCGGCTACACCTTC. This encodes CASSHTTGVGYTF.

The chain recombines TRBV2 with TRBJ2-3, with TRBD1 matching over 9 bases. Trimming at V came to 5 bases and at J to 5 bases, leaving 11 bases not matched to a gene. Germline lookup yields CDR1 SNHLY and CDR2 FYNNEI. This CDR3 has 16 residues. The CDR3, as DNA: TGTGCCAGCAGTTCTTCCGGGACAGGGAGTGGAGATACGCAGTATTTT. It codes for CASSSSGTGSGDTQYF.

DNA of the CDR3: TGTGCCAGCGCGACAGGGTATAATGGCTACACCTTC. Protein sequence: CASATGYNGYTF. The chain employs TRBV12-3 or TRBV12-4 and TRBJ1-2; 7 positions match TRBD1. CDR3 length equals 12 residues. The V and J ends lost 8 bases and 6 bases, in that order; junction bases with no gene match: 6.

The chain joins TRBV10-3 to TRBJ1-2; TRBD1 aligns across 8 bases. The CDR3 has 17 amino acids. V shed 6 bases, J shed 1 base, and the junction held 13 bases outside the gene matches. Germline V CDR1 and CDR2: ENHRY, SYGVKD. DNA for the CDR3: TGTGCCATCAGGGAAGACAGGGGCCGCCAAAGTAACTATGGCTACACCTTC. The encoded protein is CAIREDRGRQSNYGYTF.

J is TRBJ2-3 and V is TRBV4-1; 7 bases agree with TRBD2. Germline V lookup: CDR1 MGHRA, CDR2 YSYEKL. With V trimmed by 2 bases and J by 0 bases, 8 bases remained unmatched. The CDR3 has 17 amino acids. The CDR3 coding sequence is TGCGCCAGCAGCCAAACGGGGTCTAGCGGTAGCACAGATACGCAGTATTTT. It translates to CASSQTGSSGSTDTQYF.

Many counts were recorded for this clonotype. V and J are TRBV10-1 and TRBJ2-7; D call uncertain. Deletions cut 0 bases from V and 6 bases from J, with 6 bases between. Per the germline V gene, CDR1 is WNHNN and CDR2 is SYGVQD (reference sequence). CDR3 length: 12 amino acids. CDR3 bases: TGCGCCAGCAGTGAGTCCGAAGGCGAGCAGTACTTC. The encoded protein is CASSESEGEQYF.

The chain is built from TRBV19 and TRBJ2-3; no firm D call. Germline CDR1 is LNHDA and CDR2 is SQIVND (reference sequence). The CDR3 contains 15 residues. The V end was cut by 5 bases, the J end by 2 bases, with 14 bases between. CDR3 amino acids: CASSSIEEHTDTQYF. CDR3 coding DNA: TGTGCCAGTAGTTCGATAGAGGAGCACACAGATACGCAGTATTTT. The full variable domain, in which reference TRBV19 and TRBJ2-3 provide the parts outside the CDR3, is DGGITQSPKYLFRKEGQNVTLSCEQNLNHDAMYWYRQDPGQGLRLIYYSQIVNDFQKGDIAEGYSVSREKKESFPLTVTSAQKNPTAFYLCASSSIEEHTDTQYFGPGTRLTVL.

This clonotype showed up many times. V gene TRBV7-9 combines with J gene TRBJ2-3; D is possibly TRBD2 (5 bases). Germline assignment: CDR1 SEHNR and CDR2 FQNEAQ (reference sequence). The CDR3 consists of 15 residues. Between the trimmed V and J ends, which lost 5 bases and 1 base, there was a span of 13 bases. The CDR3 DNA reads TGTGCCAGCAGCCCAAGAAGGCGGGGCACAGATACGCAGTATTTT. Translating it yields CASSPRRRGTDTQYF.

V usage is TRBV7-9 and J usage is TRBJ1-1; D might be TRBD1 (6 bases). The CDR3 spans 16 residues. Looked up from germline, CDR1 is SEHNR and CDR2 is FQNEAQ (reference sequence). Trimming removed 2 bases from V and 0 bases from J, with 13 bases in between. The CDR3 coding sequence is TGTGCCAGCAGCTTAATCGGTGGGGGCTTGAACACTGAAGCTTTCTTT. Translating it yields CASSLIGGGLNTEAFF.

Of note for this clonotype: One junction end disagrees with the germline gene, perhaps due to a read error. The chain carries TRBV4-1 and TRBJ1-6, with a tentative D call TRBD1 (6 bases). The V gene's germline CDR1 is MGHRA and CDR2 YSYEKL. The CDR3 totals 17 residues. CDR3 residues: CASSQDRGLRTNSPPHF. Written as DNA, the CDR3 is TGCGCCAGCAGCCAAGATAGGGGGTTAAGGACTAATTCACCCCCCCACTTT.

There are many counts of this clonotype. V gene TRBV27 combines with J gene TRBJ1-2; tentatively, D is TRBD1 (5 bases). CDR1 and CDR2 from the germline V gene are MNHEY and SMNVEV (reference sequence). V shed 3 bases and J shed 4 bases, with 15 bases lying between them. The CDR3 loop spans 15 amino acids. The CDR3 DNA is TGTGCCAGCAGTTTTTTTATGGGGGAAGGCTATGGCTACACCTTC. Protein sequence: CASSFFMGEGYGYTF.

The table lists this clonotype with many counts. This chain joins TRBV2 and TRBJ2-3; 8 nucleotides line up with TRBD2. This CDR3 is 16 amino acids long. The V gene's germline CDR1 is SNHLY and CDR2 FYNNEI. Trimming cost V 5 bases and J 3 bases; bases outside gene matches: 10. The CDR3 loop is CASSPLAGGRTDTQYF. The CDR3 DNA follows: TGTGCCAGCAGTCCCTTGGCGGGGGGCCGGACAGATACGCAGTATTTT.

This clonotype has at least ten counts. This chain links TRBV29-1 with TRBJ2-5, with 7 bases fitting TRBD2. CDR1 is SQVTM, CDR2 ANQGSEA, per germline. The V segment lost 3 bases and the J segment 4 bases; nucleotides outside the gene matches: 8. The CDR3 totals 14 residues. Here the CDR3 reads CSVDSAGVAETQYF. The CDR3 region has the DNA TGCAGCGTTGATAGCGCGGGAGTAGCAGAGACCCAGTACTTC.

The chain couples TRBV7-9 to TRBJ2-3, with 9 bases that match TRBD2. V was clipped by 6 bases and J by 6 bases; unmatched bases: 10. Germline V lookup: CDR1 SEHNR, CDR2 FQNEAQ (reference sequence). The CDR3 covers 15 residues. The CDR3 DNA sequence: TGTGCCAGCAGACCCCCAGGCGGGGGGGGGGATACGCAGTATTTT. It translates to CASRPPGGGGDTQYF. Full variable domain (missing parts from reference TRBV7-9 and TRBJ2-3): DTGVSQNPRHKITKRGQNVTFRCDPISEHNRLYWYRQTLGQGPEFLTYFQNEAQLEKSRLLSDRFSAERPKGSFSTLEIQRTEQGDSAMYLCASRPPGGGGDTQYFGPGTRLTVL.